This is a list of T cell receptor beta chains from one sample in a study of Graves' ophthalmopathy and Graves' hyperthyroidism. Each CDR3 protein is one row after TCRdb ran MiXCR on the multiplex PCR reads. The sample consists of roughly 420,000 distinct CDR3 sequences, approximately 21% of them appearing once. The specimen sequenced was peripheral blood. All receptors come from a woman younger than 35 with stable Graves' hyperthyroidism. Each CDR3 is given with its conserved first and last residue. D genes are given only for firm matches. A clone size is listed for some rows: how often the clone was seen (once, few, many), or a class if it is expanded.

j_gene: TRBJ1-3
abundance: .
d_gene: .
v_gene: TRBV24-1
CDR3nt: TGTGCCACCAGCGGCGAGCAATCTGGAAACACCATATATTTT
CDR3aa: CATSGEQSGNTIYF

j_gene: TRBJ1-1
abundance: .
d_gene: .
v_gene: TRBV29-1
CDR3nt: TGCAGCGTTGAAAAGGGACTGAACACTGAAGCTTTCTTT
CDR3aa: CSVEKGLNTEAFF

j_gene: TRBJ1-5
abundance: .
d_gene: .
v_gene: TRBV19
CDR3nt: TGTGCCAGTATGGGCGCAGGGGTTCAGCCCCAGCATTTT
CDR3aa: CASMGAGVQPQHF

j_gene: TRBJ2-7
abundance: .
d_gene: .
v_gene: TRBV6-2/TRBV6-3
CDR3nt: TGTGCCAGCAGAGCCAGGGTTTACGAGCAGTACTTC
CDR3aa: CASRARVYEQYF

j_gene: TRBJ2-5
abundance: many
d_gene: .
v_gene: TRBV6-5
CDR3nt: TGTGCCAGCAGTTCGGACGCCAAAGAGACCCAGTACTTC
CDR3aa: CASSSDAKETQYF

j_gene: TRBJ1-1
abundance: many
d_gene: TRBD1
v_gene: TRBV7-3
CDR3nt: TGTGCCAGCAGCACGGGACAGCGGACTGTTCTTTTCTTT
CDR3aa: CASSTGQRTVLFF

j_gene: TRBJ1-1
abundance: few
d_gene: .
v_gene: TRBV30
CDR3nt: TGTGCCTGGAGTCCTGGGGGGACCACTGAAGCTTTCTTT
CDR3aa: CAWSPGGTTEAFF

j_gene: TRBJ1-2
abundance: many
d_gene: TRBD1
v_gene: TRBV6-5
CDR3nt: TGTGCCAGCAGTTCCTTGGAGGGGGCGTCTCATTCCTACACCTTC
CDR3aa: CASSSLEGASHSYTF

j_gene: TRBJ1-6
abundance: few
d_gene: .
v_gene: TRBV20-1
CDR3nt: TGCAGTGCTAGGTCGGTTAATAATTCACCCCTCCACTTT
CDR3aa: CSARSVNNSPLHF

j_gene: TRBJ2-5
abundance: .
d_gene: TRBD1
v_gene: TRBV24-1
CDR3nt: TGTGCCACCAGTGATATGTGGGACAGGCAAGAGACCCAGTACTTC
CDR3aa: CATSDMWDRQETQYF

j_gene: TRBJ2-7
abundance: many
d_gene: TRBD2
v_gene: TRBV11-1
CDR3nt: TGTGCCAGCAGCTTAGCCCCCGCGTGGCTAGCGGGAGTAGGGAGCTCCTACGAGCAGTACTTC
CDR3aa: CASSLAPAWLAGVGSSYEQYF

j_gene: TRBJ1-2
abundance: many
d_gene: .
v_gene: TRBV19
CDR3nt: TGTGCCAGTAGTGATCCTCAACGCGGGGGCTACACCTTC
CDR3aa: CASSDPQRGGYTF

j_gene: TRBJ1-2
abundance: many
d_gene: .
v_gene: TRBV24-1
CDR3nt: TGTGCCACCAGTACAAATAACTATGGCTACACCTTC
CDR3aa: CATSTNNYGYTF

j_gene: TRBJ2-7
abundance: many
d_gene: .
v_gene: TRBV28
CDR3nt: TGTGCCACCGGGAAGACGGTGTCAGACTACGAGCAGTACTTC
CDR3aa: CATGKTVSDYEQYF

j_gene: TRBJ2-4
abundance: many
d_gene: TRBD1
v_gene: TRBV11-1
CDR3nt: TGTGCCAGCAGCCCCGCTTTCCGGGACAGGGGGCCGGGTGGCAAAAACATTCAGTACTTC
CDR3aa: CASSPAFRDRGPGGKNIQYF

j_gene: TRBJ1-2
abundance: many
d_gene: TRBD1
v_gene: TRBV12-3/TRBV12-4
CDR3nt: TGTGCCAGCAGCTACTACCAGGGGGTTAAGTATGGCTACACCTTC
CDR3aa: CASSYYQGVKYGYTF

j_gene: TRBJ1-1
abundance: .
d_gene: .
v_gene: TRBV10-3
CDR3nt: TGTGCCATCAGGGCGCGACAGCCGAACACTGAAGCTTTCTTT
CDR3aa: CAIRARQPNTEAFF

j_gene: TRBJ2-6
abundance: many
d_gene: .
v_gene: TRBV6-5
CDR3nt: TGTGCCAGCAGTTACGCGGGGTCAGGGGCCAACGTCCTGACTTTC
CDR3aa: CASSYAGSGANVLTF

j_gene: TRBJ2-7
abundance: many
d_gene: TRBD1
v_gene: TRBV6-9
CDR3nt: TGTGCCAGCAGCTTGGACAGGGGGGCCGGGGAGCAGTACTTC
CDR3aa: CASSLDRGAGEQYF

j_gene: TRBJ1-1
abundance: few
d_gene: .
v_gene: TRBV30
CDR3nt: TGTGCCTGGGAGGTGTGGGGGGGCACTGAAGCTTTCTTT
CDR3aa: CAWEVWGGTEAFF

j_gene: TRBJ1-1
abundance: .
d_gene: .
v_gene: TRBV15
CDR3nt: TGTGCCACCAGCACGCAGACAGGCCCTTACATGAACACTGAAGCTTTCTTT
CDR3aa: CATSTQTGPYMNTEAFF

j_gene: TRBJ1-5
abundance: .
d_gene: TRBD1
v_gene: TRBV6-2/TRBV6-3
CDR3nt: TGTGCCAGCAGTCAACTCAGGGGGCTCGTCAATCAGCCCCAGCATTTT
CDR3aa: CASSQLRGLVNQPQHF